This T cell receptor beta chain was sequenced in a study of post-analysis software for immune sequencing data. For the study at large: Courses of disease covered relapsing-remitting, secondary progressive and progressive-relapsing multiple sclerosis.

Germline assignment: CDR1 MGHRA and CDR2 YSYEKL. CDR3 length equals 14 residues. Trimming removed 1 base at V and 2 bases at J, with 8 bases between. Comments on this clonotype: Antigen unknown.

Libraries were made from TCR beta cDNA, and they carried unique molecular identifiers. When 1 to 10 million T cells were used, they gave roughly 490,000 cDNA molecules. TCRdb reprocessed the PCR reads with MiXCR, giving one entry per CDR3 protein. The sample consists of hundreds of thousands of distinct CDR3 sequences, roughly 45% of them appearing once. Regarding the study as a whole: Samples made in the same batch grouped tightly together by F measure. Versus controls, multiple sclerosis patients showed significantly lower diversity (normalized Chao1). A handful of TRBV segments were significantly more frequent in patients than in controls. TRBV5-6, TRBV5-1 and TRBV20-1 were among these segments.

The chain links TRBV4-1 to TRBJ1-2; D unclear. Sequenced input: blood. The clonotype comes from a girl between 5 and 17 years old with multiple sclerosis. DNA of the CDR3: TGCGCCAGCAGCCAAGTGAACACAAACTATGGCTACACCTTC. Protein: CASSQVNTNYGYTF.